Reported below is one T cell receptor (beta chain). Measured with immunoSEQ multiplex PCR; TCRdb has only the in-frame clones, and not every one. Here the sample spans 13,000 to 15,000 clones, 30% to 40% being singletons. This record belongs to a study of graft-versus-host responses after intestinal transplantation. Around 200,000 CFSE-labeled responder cells were plated with around 200,000 irradiated, violet-dye-labeled stimulator cells. Broader study findings: Circulating GvH clone levels at their peak were associated with HvG declines (early post-transplant).

Trimming took 6 bases from V and 0 from J, leaving 12 bases between them. This CDR3 has 15 residues. The germline V gene encodes CDR1 MNHEY and CDR2 SMNVEV (reference sequence). This clonotype was obtained from a human patient who received an intestinal transplant. J is TRBJ1-5 and V is TRBV27; D gene ambiguous. Sequencing was performed on alloreactive CD8+ T cells from a mixed lymphocyte reaction culture, taken before intestinal transplant. The subset was: CFSE-low proliferating T cells sorted from roughly 6-day pre-transplant mixed lymphocyte reaction (GvH or HvG direction). The CDR3 nucleotides read TGTGCCAGCAGAACCACGGAGTATAGCAATCAGCCCCAGCATTTT. It codes for CASRTTEYSNQPQHF.